A selection of T cell receptor beta chains follows, all from one sample in a study of T cells in Graves' hyperthyroidism and ophthalmopathy. One entry per CDR3 protein results from TCRdb running MiXCR on the multiplex PCR reads. The sample yields about 150,000 distinct CDR3 sequences, more than 20% seen once. Sample: blood. The receptor source for this set is a woman between 45 and 60 years old with Graves' hyperthyroidism that later progressed to Graves' ophthalmopathy. CDR3s include the opening cysteine and the closing phenylalanine or tryptophan. Each record gives: clone size, D gene, J gene, V gene, CDR3 length, CDR3 protein, CDR3 DNA. D genes are given only for firm matches. Only part of the rows carry a size: once, few, many, or a class if the clone is expanded.

size: many; D: NA; J: TRBJ2-1; V: TRBV19; length: 14; CDR3: CASSPSLWGNEQFF; DNA: TGTGCCAGTAGTCCCTCGCTGTGGGGCAATGAGCAGTTCTTC
size: NA; D: NA; J: TRBJ1-1; V: TRBV3-1; length: 14; CDR3: CASRESRGNTEAFF; DNA: TGTGCCAGCAGGGAAAGTAGGGGGAACACTGAAGCTTTCTTT
size: many; D: TRBD1; J: TRBJ1-5; V: TRBV28; length: 16; CDR3: CASSPHPDRGDQPQHF; DNA: TGTGCCAGCAGCCCCCACCCGGACAGGGGCGACCAGCCCCAGCATTTT
size: many; D: NA; J: TRBJ1-6; V: TRBV3-1; length: 14; CDR3: CASSQDGGGSPLHF; DNA: TGTGCCAGCAGCCAAGATGGAGGGGGTTCACCCCTCCACTTT
size: NA; D: NA; J: TRBJ2-2; V: TRBV12-3/TRBV12-4; length: 16; CDR3: CASRWGGSGQTGELFF; DNA: TGTGCCAGCAGATGGGGTGGGTCAGGGCAAACCGGGGAGCTGTTTTTT
size: NA; D: TRBD1; J: TRBJ2-1; V: TRBV9; length: 15; CDR3: CASSVSGGPYSEQFF; DNA: TGTGCCAGCAGCGTTTCAGGGGGCCCTTACAGTGAGCAGTTCTTC
size: once; D: TRBD2; J: TRBJ2-2; V: TRBV7-7; length: 15; CDR3: CASSFGLAGTGELFF; DNA: TGTGCTAGCAGCTTCGGACTAGCGGGGACCGGGGAGCTGTTTTTT
size: many; D: TRBD2; J: TRBJ2-7; V: TRBV28; length: 15; CDR3: CASSSGLAGPYEQYF; DNA: TGTGCCAGCAGTTCGGGACTAGCGGGGCCCTACGAGCAGTACTTC
size: many; D: NA; J: TRBJ2-5; V: TRBV28; length: 15; CDR3: CASSSPGRIQETQYF; DNA: TGTGCCAGCAGTTCCCCCGGACGGATCCAAGAGACCCAGTACTTC
size: NA; D: TRBD1; J: TRBJ1-3; V: TRBV10-3; length: 15; CDR3: CAIRPGQGDGNTIYF; DNA: TGTGCCATCAGGCCGGGACAGGGAGACGGAAACACCATATATTTT
size: many; D: TRBD2; J: TRBJ2-7; V: TRBV2; length: 15; CDR3: CASSESGTRTYEQYF; DNA: TGTGCCAGCAGTGAAAGCGGGACTAGGACCTACGAGCAGTACTTC
size: many; D: NA; J: TRBJ1-5; V: TRBV2; length: 13; CDR3: CASSERRDQPQHF; DNA: TGTGCCAGCAGTGAACGAAGGGATCAGCCCCAGCATTTT
size: many; D: TRBD2; J: TRBJ2-1; V: TRBV5-1; length: 15; CDR3: CASSSSGRVNNEQFF; DNA: TGCGCCAGCAGCTCTAGCGGGAGAGTTAACAATGAGCAGTTCTTC
size: NA; D: TRBD2; J: TRBJ2-5; V: TRBV20-1; length: 17; CDR3: CSASGPGLAGVYETQYF; DNA: TGCAGTGCTAGTGGGCCGGGACTAGCGGGAGTTTATGAGACCCAGTACTTC
size: many; D: NA; J: TRBJ2-2; V: TRBV27; length: 13; CDR3: CASCPTRPGELFF; DNA: TGTGCCAGCTGCCCGACTAGGCCCGGGGAGCTGTTTTTT
size: NA; D: NA; J: TRBJ1-2; V: TRBV13; length: 12; CDR3: CASSLAGRACTF; DNA: TGTGCCAGCAGCTTAGCGGGGAGGGCTTGCACCTTC
size: many; D: NA; J: TRBJ2-2; V: TRBV28; length: 13; CDR3: CASSLLNTGELFF; DNA: TGTGCCAGCAGTTTATTGAACACCGGGGAGCTGTTTTTT
size: many; D: TRBD2; J: TRBJ2-7; V: TRBV3-1; length: 15; CDR3: CASSQDGLARSKQYF; DNA: TGTGCCAGCAGCCAAGATGGACTAGCGCGGAGCAAGCAGTACTTC
size: NA; D: TRBD1; J: TRBJ1-1; V: TRBV28; length: 16; CDR3: CATTTGVDTMNTEAFF; DNA: TGTGCCACCACGACAGGGGTTGATACCATGAACACTGAAGCTTTCTTT
size: NA; D: NA; J: TRBJ2-7; V: TRBV12-3/TRBV12-4; length: 14; CDR3: CASSANRRAYEQYF; DNA: TGTGCCAGCAGTGCAAACAGGAGAGCCTACGAGCAGTACTTC
size: NA; D: TRBD2; J: TRBJ2-5; V: TRBV9; length: 15; CDR3: CASSPQAGGQETQYF; DNA: TGTGCCAGCAGCCCCCAGGCGGGGGGACAAGAGACCCAGTACTTC
size: many; D: NA; J: TRBJ1-6; V: TRBV28; length: 14; CDR3: CASSLRRGSSPLHF; DNA: TGTGCCAGCAGCCTTCGAAGAGGGAGTTCACCCCTCCACTTT
size: many; D: TRBD2; J: TRBJ2-5; V: TRBV28; length: 15; CDR3: CASGLRGGASETQYF; DNA: TGTGCCAGCGGTCTGCGCGGGGGGGCTTCGGAGACCCAGTACTTC
size: NA; D: NA; J: TRBJ2-5; V: TRBV12-3/TRBV12-4; length: 16; CDR3: CASSTTDPTDQETQYF; DNA: TGTGCCAGCAGTACTACCGACCCCACGGACCAAGAGACCCAGTACTTC
size: many; D: NA; J: TRBJ2-2; V: TRBV5-1; length: 16; CDR3: CASSLAHFANTGELFF; DNA: TGCGCCAGCAGCTTGGCTCACTTCGCGAACACCGGGGAGCTGTTTTTT
size: many; D: TRBD2; J: TRBJ2-5; V: TRBV6-1; length: 13; CDR3: CASSVSGRETQYF; DNA: TGTGCCAGCAGCGTAAGCGGGAGAGAGACCCAGTACTTC
size: few; D: TRBD1; J: TRBJ1-6; V: TRBV6-1; length: 15; CDR3: CASRGLTGASSPLHF; DNA: TGTGCCAGCAGGGGGTTAACAGGGGCAAGTTCACCCCTCCACTTT
size: many; D: TRBD1; J: TRBJ1-1; V: TRBV6-1; length: 15; CDR3: CASTQLTGGNTEAFF; DNA: TGTGCCAGCACGCAGTTGACAGGGGGTAACACTGAAGCTTTCTTT
size: NA; D: NA; J: TRBJ1-2; V: TRBV9; length: 15; CDR3: CASSVGRERAYGYTF; DNA: TGTGCCAGCAGCGTAGGCAGGGAGAGAGCCTATGGCTACACCTTC
size: many; D: TRBD1; J: TRBJ1-6; V: TRBV6-1; length: 14; CDR3: CASRGWTGDSPLHF; DNA: TGTGCCAGCAGGGGCTGGACAGGGGATTCACCCCTCCACTTT
size: many; D: NA; J: TRBJ2-5; V: TRBV20-1; length: 12; CDR3: CSAHTSKETQYF; DNA: TGCAGTGCTCACACCAGTAAAGAGACCCAGTACTTC
size: NA; D: NA; J: TRBJ1-2; V: TRBV5-1; length: 14; CDR3: CASSLGSVTYGYTF; DNA: TGCGCCAGCAGCTTGGGCAGTGTTACCTATGGCTACACCTTC
size: few; D: TRBD1; J: TRBJ2-7; V: TRBV2; length: 13; CDR3: CASDGDRALEQYF; DNA: TGTGCCAGCGACGGGGACAGGGCGCTCGAGCAGTACTTC
size: NA; D: NA; J: TRBJ2-5; V: TRBV6-5; length: 16; CDR3: CASSYDLNGGEETQYF; DNA: TGTGCCAGCAGTTACGATTTAAACGGGGGAGAAGAGACCCAGTACTTC
size: NA; D: NA; J: TRBJ2-7; V: TRBV9; length: 13; CDR3: CASSVRVGDEQYF; DNA: TGTGCCAGCAGCGTTCGCGTGGGCGATGAGCAGTACTTC
size: many; D: TRBD1; J: TRBJ2-5; V: TRBV11-2; length: 15; CDR3: CASSLPTGASETQYF; DNA: TGTGCCAGCAGCCTTCCGACAGGGGCAAGCGAGACCCAGTACTTC
size: many; D: NA; J: TRBJ2-7; V: TRBV28; length: 10; CDR3: CASRAGEQYF; DNA: TGTGCCAGCAGGGCAGGGGAGCAGTACTTC
size: NA; D: NA; J: TRBJ2-2; V: TRBV18; length: 13; CDR3: CASSPQGYGELFF; DNA: TGTGCCAGCTCACCTCAGGGCTACGGGGAGCTGTTTTTT